One sample yielded the 28 T cell receptor beta chains listed below, sequenced in a study of vaccination effects on CD4 cells after COVID-19. Generated by immunoSEQ multiplex PCR, the TCRdb table keeps only in-frame clones and is missing some. The sample shows 20,000 to 30,000 clones, about three quarters of them seen only once. ViraFEST expansion of antigen-specific CD4+ T cells with viral peptide pools preceded sequencing. Culture lasted around eleven days before CD4+ T cell isolation. It was two doses of either the BNT162b2 or mRNA-1273 vaccine that participants received. Their recognized antigens are unknown. This sample comprised CD4+ T cells from PBMCs cultured with SARS-CoV-2 spike peptides, obtained after COVID-19 vaccination. These receptors all come from a human donor who received a COVID-19 vaccine. Some clones in this sample may be carry-over from other donors' samples.

The chain combines TRBV27 with TRBJ2-3; D call uncertain. Trimming shortened V by 7 bases and J by 4 bases, and 12 bases separated the two germline ends. Germline CDR1 MNHEY, CDR2 SMNVEV (reference sequence). This CDR3 contains 13 residues. The CDR3 DNA reads as TGTGCCAGCACCCCGACCGCAGCAGATACGCAGTATTTT. Amino acid sequence: CASTPTAADTQYF.

The gene calls are TRBV5-6 and TRBJ2-1; D gene unclear. Looked up from germline, CDR1 is SGHDT and CDR2 is YYEEEE. This CDR3 spans 14 amino acids. The germline V and J ends were trimmed by 0 bases and 5 bases, with 9 bases remaining between them. CDR3 protein: CASSLVAGDNEQFF. Written as DNA, the CDR3 is TGTGCCAGCAGCTTGGTGGCTGGGGACAATGAGCAGTTCTTC.

This clone was counted once. The gene calls are TRBV14 and TRBJ1-1, with a tentative D call TRBD1 (6 bases). Germline V gene data show CDR1 as SGHDN and CDR2 as FVKESK. The CDR3 extends over 15 amino acids. Trimming took 4 bases from V and 0 from J, leaving 12 bases between them. CDR3 residues: CASSPRQAMNTEAFF. CDR3 nucleotide sequence: TGTGCCAGCAGCCCCCGACAGGCCATGAACACTGAAGCTTTCTTT.

This clone was observed a single time. The rearrangement links TRBV20-1 to TRBJ2-7, with 8 bases fitting TRBD2. Germline V lookup: CDR1 DFQATT, CDR2 SNEGSKA (reference sequence). The trim removed 3 bases at V and 2 bases at J, leaving 6 bases unmatched. The CDR3 is 14 residues long. Written as DNA, the CDR3 is TGCAGTGCTAGTCGTACTAGCGGTACCTACGAGCAGTACGTC. This sequence encodes CSASRTSGTYEQYV.

This chain connects TRBV7-9 to TRBJ1-2; 9 bases are shared with TRBD1. Germline loops: CDR1 SEHNR, CDR2 FQNEAQ (reference sequence). Unmatched junction bases numbered 8, after V lost 7 bases and J lost 8 bases. This CDR3 has 13 amino acids. The CDR3, as DNA: TGTGCCAGCACCATACAGGGGGCGAGAGGCTACACCTTC. This gives the protein CASTIQGARGYTF.

The chain joins TRBV28 to TRBJ1-4, with a possible D match to TRBD1 (5 bases). The V gene lost 7 bases and the J gene lost 7 bases, with 22 bases spanning the gap. The length of the CDR3 is 16 residues. Germline V gene data show CDR1 as MDHEN and CDR2 as SYDVKM. DNA of the CDR3: TGTGCCAGCACCACCCTCCGTGCGGGGGGAAGTGAAAAACTGTTTTTT. Protein: CASTTLRAGGSEKLFF.

The chain joins TRBV6-6 to TRBJ2-2; no definite D call. The germline V and J ends were trimmed by 8 bases and 3 bases, with 13 bases remaining between them. Germline assignment: CDR1 MNHNY and CDR2 SVGAGI (reference sequence). This CDR3 is 14 amino acids long. This chain's CDR3 is CASVSPRDTGELFF. The CDR3 DNA reads as TGTGCCAGCGTTAGCCCCAGAGACACCGGGGAGCTGTTTTTT.

The rearrangement joins TRBV14 to TRBJ2-1; 12 nucleotides match TRBD2. CDR1 and CDR2 (germline): SGHDN, FVKESK. The CDR3 sequence is 16 residues long. Trimming at V came to 4 bases and at J to 6 bases, leaving 7 bases not matched to a gene. The CDR3 sequence is CASSLRALAGGNEQFF. CDR3 sequence (DNA): TGTGCCAGCAGCCTGCGAGCACTAGCGGGGGGCAATGAGCAGTTCTTC.

This clone turned up a few times. This chain joins TRBV18 and TRBJ2-2, with TRBD1 as a possible D gene (5 bases). Germline assignment: CDR1 KGHSH and CDR2 LQKENI. The V gene lost 3 bases and the J gene lost 6 bases, with 8 bases spanning the gap. The CDR3 has 13 amino acids. The CDR3 sequence: CASSPQGSGELFF. CDR3 nucleotide sequence: TGTGCCAGCTCACCTCAGGGTTCCGGGGAGCTGTTTTTT.

V usage is TRBV2 and J usage is TRBJ1-3, with D unclear. The germline V gene encodes CDR1 SNHLY and CDR2 FYNNEI. Trimming pared 6 bases from V and 0 bases from J, leaving 9 bases between. The CDR3 has 14 residues. The CDR3 protein is CASSSRFSGNTIYF. As DNA, the CDR3 is TGTGCCAGCAGCAGCCGGTTCTCTGGAAACACCATATATTTT.

The chain links TRBV5-1 to TRBJ2-2; TRBD2 is a possible D gene (5 bases). CDR1 and CDR2 from the germline V gene are SGHRS and YFSETQ. The V gene lost 0 bases and the J gene lost 0 bases, with 9 bases spanning the gap. The CDR3 length is 16 residues. In DNA, the CDR3 is TGCGCCAGCAGCTTGGTTTTCGGGGCGAACACCGGGGAGCTGTTTTTT. Amino acid sequence: CASSLVFGANTGELFF.

The J gene is TRBJ1-1, the V gene TRBV6-5; 10 positions agree with TRBD1. Germline V gene data show CDR1 as MNHEY and CDR2 as SVGAGI. The CDR3 sequence is 16 residues long. The trim removed 2 bases at V and 4 bases at J, leaving 7 bases unmatched. The CDR3 protein is CASSYNTGTGATEAFF. The CDR3 nucleotides are TGTGCCAGCAGTTACAACACCGGGACAGGGGCCACTGAAGCTTTCTTT.

The chain links TRBV19 to TRBJ2-2; 7 nucleotides align to TRBD2. V lost 5 bases to trimming and J lost 3 bases; unmatched junction nucleotides: 3. The germline CDR1 and CDR2 sequences are LNHDA and SQIVND (reference sequence). The CDR3 contains 14 residues. Here the CDR3 reads CASSRDYYTGELFF. The DNA of the CDR3 is TGTGCCAGTAGTCGGGACTATTACACCGGGGAGCTGTTTTTT.

This clone was seen a few times. This rearrangement joins TRBV28 to TRBJ2-3, with TRBD2 matching 7 bases. CDR3 length equals 14 residues. In germline, CDR1 is MDHEN, CDR2 SYDVKM. Trimming took 8 bases from V and 0 from J; bases not matched to a gene: 5. CDR3 coding DNA: TGTGCCAGCCGGCGAGCGGGGAGCACAGATACGCAGTATTTT. Amino acids: CASRRAGSTDTQYF.

The chain is built from TRBV9 and TRBJ1-3; a weak D match, TRBD1 (6 bases). The CDR3 is 16 residues long. Trimming shortened V by 4 bases and J by 0 bases, and 14 bases separated the two germline ends. CDR1 SGDLS and CDR2 YYNGEE come from the germline V gene. The CDR3 nucleotides are TGTGCCAGCAGCATGAGGACAGACTCCTCTGGAAACACCATATATTTT. It codes for CASSMRTDSSGNTIYF.

The chain has TRBV2 and TRBJ1-6; D not resolved. Germline lookup yields CDR1 SNHLY and CDR2 FYNNEI. The CDR3 totals 13 residues. Trimming shortened V by 4 bases and J by 9 bases, and 10 bases separated the two germline ends. CDR3 in amino acids: CASSAQVGSPLHF. DNA of the CDR3: TGTGCCAGCAGTGCGCAGGTGGGTTCACCCCTCCACTTT.

The V and J genes are TRBV19 and TRBJ1-6; D might be TRBD1 (5 bases). Between the trimmed V and J ends, which lost 7 bases and 9 bases, there was a span of 16 bases. The CDR3 has 14 amino acids. Germline assignment: CDR1 LNHDA and CDR2 SQIVND (reference sequence). Here the CDR3 DNA reads TGTGCCAGTACCGCTGCGGGGGGGTTTTCACCCCTCCACTTT. Translation: CASTAAGGFSPLHF.

On this clone: An end of the junction differs from the germline gene, which may be a read error. The chain is built from TRBV2 and TRBJ1-1; D is unresolved. CDR1 and CDR2 (germline): SNHLY, FYNNEI. This CDR3 comprises 13 residues. This CDR3 is CASSVEQNIEAFF. As DNA, the CDR3 is TGTGCCAGCAGTGTGGAACAAAACATTGAAGCTTTCTTT.

This clone has more than one count but fewer than ten. The genes are TRBV7-2 and TRBJ2-4, with D perhaps TRBD1 or TRBD2 (5 bases each). The CDR3 covers 13 residues. Germline V gene data show CDR1 as SGHTA and CDR2 as FQGNSA. V was clipped by 0 bases and J by 15 bases, with 15 bases between them. This chain's CDR3 is CASSLAYQGRLYF. CDR3 coding DNA: TGTGCCAGCAGCTTAGCGTATCAGGGACGGCTGTACTTC.

The genes are TRBV18 and TRBJ1-2; D unclear. The CDR3 is 17 amino acids. From germline, CDR1 is KGHSH and CDR2 LQKENI. Trimming pared 0 bases from V and 4 bases from J, leaving 18 bases between. In nucleotides, the CDR3 is TGTGCCAGCTCACCACCACCGCTAGGGTATACTTTCTATGGCTACACCTTC. This codes for CASSPPPLGYTFYGYTF.

V usage is TRBV6-5 and J usage is TRBJ1-4, with D perhaps TRBD1 (5 bases). Trimming cost V 5 bases and J 6 bases, with 13 bases left between them. Germline CDR1 and CDR2: MNHEY and SVGAGI. The CDR3 is 14 residues long. As DNA, the CDR3 is TGTGCCAGCAGTCGGGGGGGGTCGTATGAAAAACTGTTTTTT. Its translation: CASSRGGSYEKLFF.

V gene TRBV24-1 combines with J gene TRBJ1-2, with 9 bases aligning to TRBD1. V gave up 3 bases and J gave up 4 bases; unmatched junction bases: 5. CDR1 and CDR2 from the germline V gene are KGHDR and SFDVKD. CDR3 length: 15 residues. The CDR3 coding sequence is TGTGCCACCAGTGATGGACAGGGGTCGGGCTATGGCTACACCTTC. It encodes CATSDGQGSGYGYTF.

The chain joins TRBV6-1 to TRBJ1-3; maybe TRBD1 (6 bases). V lost 2 bases and J lost 0, with 8 bases in between. The CDR3 length is 15 residues. Germline-derived CDR1 and CDR2 are MNHNS and SASEGT. CDR3 residues: CASSERGGSGNTIYF. The CDR3 region has the DNA TGTGCCAGCAGTGAAAGGGGGGGCTCTGGAAACACCATATATTTT.

V and J are TRBV6-1 and TRBJ1-2; perhaps TRBD1 as D (6 bases). The CDR3 contains 15 residues. V was clipped by 1 base and J by 4 bases, with 13 bases between them. Germline CDR1 MNHNS, CDR2 SASEGT. As DNA, the CDR3 is TGTGCCAGCAGTGAAGGAGGGGGGCTTGGCTATGGCTACACCTTC. It is translated as CASSEGGGLGYGYTF.

This clone showed up just a few times. V gene TRBV2 combines with J gene TRBJ1-6; 7 bases are shared with TRBD1. The V gene end was trimmed by 2 bases and the J gene end by 7 bases; junction bases not matched to a gene: 5. The CDR3 contains 15 residues. The germline V gene encodes CDR1 SNHLY and CDR2 FYNNEI. Here the CDR3 reads CASSESPGQNSPLHF. The CDR3 DNA reads as TGTGCCAGCAGTGAAAGCCCGGGACAGAATTCACCCCTCCACTTT.

The chain is built from TRBV19 and TRBJ2-3, with TRBD1 as a possible D gene (6 bases). The germline gives CDR1 LNHDA, CDR2 SQIVND (reference sequence). CDR3 length: 14 residues. The germline V and J ends were trimmed by 3 bases and 4 bases, with 11 bases remaining between them. The CDR3 coding sequence is TGTGCCAGTAGTATTGTGGGGGCCCCAGATACGCAGTATTTT. Translating gives CASSIVGAPDTQYF.

The chain recombines TRBV28 with TRBJ1-5, with D unresolved. This CDR3 comprises 12 residues. Germline V gives CDR1 MDHEN, CDR2 SYDVKM. Trimming took off 1 base at V and 6 bases at J, with 4 bases between the two ends. The CDR3 sequence is CASSLLGQPQHF. In DNA, the CDR3 is TGTGCCAGCAGTTTATTGGGTCAGCCCCAGCATTTT.

CDR3 nucleotide sequence: TGTGCCAGCAGTCCGGGACAGGGTTTTCAAAAGCCCCAGCATTTT. Its translation: CASSPGQGFQKPQHF. The chain employs TRBV6-5 and TRBJ1-5; 9 bases are shared with TRBD1. CDR1 and CDR2 (germline): MNHEY, SVGAGI. The junction had 10 bases not matched to a gene; V was cut back by 5 bases and J by 8 bases. This CDR3 is 15 amino acids long.